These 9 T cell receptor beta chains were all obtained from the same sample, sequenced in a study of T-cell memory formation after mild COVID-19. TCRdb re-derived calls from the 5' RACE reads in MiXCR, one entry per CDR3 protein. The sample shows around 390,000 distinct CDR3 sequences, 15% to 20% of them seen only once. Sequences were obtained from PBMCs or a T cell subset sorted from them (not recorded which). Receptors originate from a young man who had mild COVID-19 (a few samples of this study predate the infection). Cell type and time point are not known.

DNA for the CDR3: TGTGCCAGCAGCTTAGTCCCAACTGAAGCTTTCTTT. This gives the protein CASSLVPTEAFF. V gene TRBV7-9 combines with J gene TRBJ1-1, with D unclear. This CDR3 contains 12 residues. Trimming cost V 1 base and J 5 bases, with 5 bases left between them. CDR1 is SEHNR and CDR2 is FQNEAQ in the germline V gene (reference sequence).

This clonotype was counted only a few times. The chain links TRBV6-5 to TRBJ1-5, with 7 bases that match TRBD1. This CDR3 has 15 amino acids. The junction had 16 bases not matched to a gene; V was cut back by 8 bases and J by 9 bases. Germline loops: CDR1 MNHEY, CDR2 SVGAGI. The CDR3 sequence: CASYPRTGLWWPQHF. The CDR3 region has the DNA TGTGCCAGCTACCCTCGGACAGGCCTATGGTGGCCCCAGCATTTT.

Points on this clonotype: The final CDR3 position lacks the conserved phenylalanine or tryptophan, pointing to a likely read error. CDR3 sequence reads: CASSLVDGEKAFY. CDR3 sequence (DNA): TGTGCCAGCAGCTTAGTGGATGGAGAGAAAGCTTTCTAT. The chain is built from TRBV7-9 and TRBJ1-1, with D hard to call. From germline, CDR1 is SEHNR and CDR2 FQNEAQ (reference sequence). V lost 1 base and J 9 bases, leaving 12 bases between the germline ends. The CDR3 runs 13 residues.

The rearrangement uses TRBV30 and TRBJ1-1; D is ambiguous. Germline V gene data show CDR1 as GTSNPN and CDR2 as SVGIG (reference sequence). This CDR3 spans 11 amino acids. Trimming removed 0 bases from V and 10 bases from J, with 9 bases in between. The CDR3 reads CAWSVEEGAFF. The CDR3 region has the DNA TGTGCCTGGAGTGTAGAGGAGGGAGCTTTCTTT.

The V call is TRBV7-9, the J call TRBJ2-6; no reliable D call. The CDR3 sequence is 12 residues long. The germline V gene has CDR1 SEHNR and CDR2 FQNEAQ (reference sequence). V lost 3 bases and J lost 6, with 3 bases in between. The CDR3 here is CASSFVANVLTF. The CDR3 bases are TGTGCCAGCAGCTTTGTGGCCAACGTCCTGACTTTC. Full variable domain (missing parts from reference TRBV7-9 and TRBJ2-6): DTGVSQNPRHKITKRGQNVTFRCDPISEHNRLYWYRQTLGQGPEFLTYFQNEAQLEKSRLLSDRFSAERPKGSFSTLEIQRTEQGDSAMYLCASSFVANVLTFGAGSRLTVL.

This chain's CDR3 is CASRHRLAPQETQYF. CDR3 DNA: TGTGCCAGCAGGCACCGACTAGCGCCTCAAGAGACCCAGTACTTC. The chain carries TRBV6-2 or TRBV6-3 and TRBJ2-5, with 8 positions matching TRBD2. Losses at the gene ends were 6 bases for V and 2 bases for J; bases not matched to a gene: 8. Germline CDR1 is MNHEY and CDR2 is SVGEGT. This CDR3 comprises 15 residues.

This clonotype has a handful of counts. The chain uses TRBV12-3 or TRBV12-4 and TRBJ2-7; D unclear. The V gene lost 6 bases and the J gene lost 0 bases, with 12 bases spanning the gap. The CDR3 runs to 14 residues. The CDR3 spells CASRPYGSSYEQYF. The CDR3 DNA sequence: TGTGCCAGCAGACCGTACGGCAGCTCCTACGAGCAGTACTTC.

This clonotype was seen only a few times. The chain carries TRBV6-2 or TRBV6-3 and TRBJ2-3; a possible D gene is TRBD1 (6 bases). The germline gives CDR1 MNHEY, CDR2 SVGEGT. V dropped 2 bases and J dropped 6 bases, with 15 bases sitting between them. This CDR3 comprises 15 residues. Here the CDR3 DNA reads TGTGCCAGCAGTTACCTGTGGGGGCAAGCGGATACGCAGTATTTT. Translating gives CASSYLWGQADTQYF.

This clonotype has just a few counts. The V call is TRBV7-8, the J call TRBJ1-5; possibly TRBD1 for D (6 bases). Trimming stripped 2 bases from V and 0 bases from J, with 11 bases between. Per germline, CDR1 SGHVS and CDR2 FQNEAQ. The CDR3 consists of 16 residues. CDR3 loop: CASSLMGGSSNQPQHF. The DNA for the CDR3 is TGTGCCAGCAGCTTAATGGGGGGCAGTAGCAATCAGCCCCAGCATTTT. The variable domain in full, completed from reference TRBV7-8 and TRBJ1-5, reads GAGVSQSPRYKVAKRGQDVALRCDPISGHVSLFWYQQALGQGPEFLTYFQNEAQLDKSGLPSDRFFAERPEGSVSTLKIQRTQQEDSAVYLCASSLMGGSSNQPQHFGDGTRLSIL.